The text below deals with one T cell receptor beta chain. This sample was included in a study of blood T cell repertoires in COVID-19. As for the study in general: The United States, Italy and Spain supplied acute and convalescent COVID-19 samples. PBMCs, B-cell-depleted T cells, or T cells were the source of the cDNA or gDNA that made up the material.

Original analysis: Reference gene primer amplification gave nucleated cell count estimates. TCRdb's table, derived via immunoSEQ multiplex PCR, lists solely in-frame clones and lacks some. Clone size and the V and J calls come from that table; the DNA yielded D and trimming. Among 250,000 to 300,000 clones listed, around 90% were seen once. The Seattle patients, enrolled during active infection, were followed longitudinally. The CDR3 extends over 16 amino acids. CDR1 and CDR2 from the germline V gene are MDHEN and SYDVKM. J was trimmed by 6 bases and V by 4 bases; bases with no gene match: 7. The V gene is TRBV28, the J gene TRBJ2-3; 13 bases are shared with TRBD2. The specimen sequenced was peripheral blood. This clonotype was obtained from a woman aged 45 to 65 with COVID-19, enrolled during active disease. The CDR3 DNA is TGTGCCAGCAGTTCGGGGGGACTAGCGGGAAGGGATACGCAGTATTTT. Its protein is CASSSGGLAGRDTQYF. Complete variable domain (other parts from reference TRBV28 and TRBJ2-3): DVKVTQSSRYLVKRTGEKVFLECVQDMDHENMFWYRQDPGLGLRLIYFSYDVKMKEKGDIPEGYSVSREKKERFSLILESASTNQTSMYLCASSSGGLAGRDTQYFGPGTRLTVL.